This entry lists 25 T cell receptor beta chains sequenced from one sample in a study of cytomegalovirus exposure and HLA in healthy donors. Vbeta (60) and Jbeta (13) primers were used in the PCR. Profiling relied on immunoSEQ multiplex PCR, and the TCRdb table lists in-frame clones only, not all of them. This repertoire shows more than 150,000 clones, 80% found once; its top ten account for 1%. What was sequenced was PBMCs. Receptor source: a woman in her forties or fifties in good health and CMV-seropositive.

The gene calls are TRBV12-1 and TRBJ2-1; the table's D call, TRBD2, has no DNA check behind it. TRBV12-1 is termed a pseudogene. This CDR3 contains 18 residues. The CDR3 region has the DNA TGTGCCAGCAGCTTTCGGTCCCCTAGCGGAAGCTCCTACAATGAGCAGTTCTTC. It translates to CASSFRSPSGSSYNEQFF.

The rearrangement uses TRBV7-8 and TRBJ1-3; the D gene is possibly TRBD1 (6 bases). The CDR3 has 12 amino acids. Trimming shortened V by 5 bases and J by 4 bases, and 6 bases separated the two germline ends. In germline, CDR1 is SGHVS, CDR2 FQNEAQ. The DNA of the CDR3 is TGTGCCAGCAGCCAGGGGGGAAACACCATATATTTT. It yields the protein CASSQGGNTIYF. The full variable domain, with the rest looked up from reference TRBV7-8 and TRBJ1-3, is GAGVSQSPRYKVAKRGQDVALRCDPISGHVSLFWYQQALGQGPEFLTYFQNEAQLDKSGLPSDRFFAERPEGSVSTLKIQRTQQEDSAVYLCASSQGGNTIYFGEGSWLTVV.

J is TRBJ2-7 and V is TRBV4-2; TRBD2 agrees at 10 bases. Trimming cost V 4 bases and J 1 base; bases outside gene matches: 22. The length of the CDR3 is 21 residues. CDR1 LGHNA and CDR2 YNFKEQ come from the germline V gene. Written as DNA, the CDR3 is TGTGCCAGCAGCCCCGAGCGGGGAGGGGGGAGCGGGAGGGCCTATTCCTACGAGCAGTACTTC. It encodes CASSPERGGGSGRAYSYEQYF.

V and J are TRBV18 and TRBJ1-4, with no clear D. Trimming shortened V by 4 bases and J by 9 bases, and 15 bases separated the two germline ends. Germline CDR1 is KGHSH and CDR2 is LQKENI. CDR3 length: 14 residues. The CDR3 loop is CASSRTGDEKKLFF. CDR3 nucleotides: TGTGCCAGCTCACGAACCGGAGATGAGAAAAAACTGTTTTTT.

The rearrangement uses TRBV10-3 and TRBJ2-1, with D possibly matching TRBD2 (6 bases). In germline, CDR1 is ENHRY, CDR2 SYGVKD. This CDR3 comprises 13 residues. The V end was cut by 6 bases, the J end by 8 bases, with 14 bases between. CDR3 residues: CAIRGPGGDEQFF. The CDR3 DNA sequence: TGTGCCATCAGGGGGCCCGGGGGTGATGAGCAGTTCTTC.

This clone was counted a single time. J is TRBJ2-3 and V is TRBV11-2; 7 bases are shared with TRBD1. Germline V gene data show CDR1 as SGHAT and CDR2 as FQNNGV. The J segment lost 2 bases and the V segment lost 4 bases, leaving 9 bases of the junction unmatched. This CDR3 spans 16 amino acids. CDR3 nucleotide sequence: TGTGCCAGCAGCTCCCGGGACAGAATTATCACAGATACGCAGTATTTT. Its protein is CASSSRDRIITDTQYF.

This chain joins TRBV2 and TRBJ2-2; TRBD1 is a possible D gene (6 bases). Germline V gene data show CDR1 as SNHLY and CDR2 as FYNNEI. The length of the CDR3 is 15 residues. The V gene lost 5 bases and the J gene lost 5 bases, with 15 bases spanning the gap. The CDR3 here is CASSSQYRATGELFF. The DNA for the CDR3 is TGTGCCAGCAGTTCACAATACAGGGCGACCGGGGAGCTGTTTTTT. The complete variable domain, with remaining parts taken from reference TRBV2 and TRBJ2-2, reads EPEVTQTPSHQVTQMGQEVILRCVPISNHLYFYWYRQILGQKVEFLVSFYNNEISEKSEIFDDQFSVERPDGSNFTLKIRSTKLEDSAMYFCASSSQYRATGELFFGEGSRLTVL.

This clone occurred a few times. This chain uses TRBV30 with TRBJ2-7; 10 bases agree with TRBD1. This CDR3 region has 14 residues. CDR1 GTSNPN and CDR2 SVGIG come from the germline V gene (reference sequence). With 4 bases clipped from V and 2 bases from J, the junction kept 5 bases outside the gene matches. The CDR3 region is CAWKIGQGAYEQYF. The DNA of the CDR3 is TGTGCCTGGAAAATCGGACAGGGGGCCTACGAGCAGTACTTC.

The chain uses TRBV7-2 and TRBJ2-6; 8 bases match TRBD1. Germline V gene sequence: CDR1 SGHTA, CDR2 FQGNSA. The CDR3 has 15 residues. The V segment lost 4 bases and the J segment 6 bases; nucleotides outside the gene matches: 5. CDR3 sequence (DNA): TGTGCCAGCAGCTCCTGGACAGGGTTGGCCAACGTCCTGACTTTC. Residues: CASSSWTGLANVLTF.

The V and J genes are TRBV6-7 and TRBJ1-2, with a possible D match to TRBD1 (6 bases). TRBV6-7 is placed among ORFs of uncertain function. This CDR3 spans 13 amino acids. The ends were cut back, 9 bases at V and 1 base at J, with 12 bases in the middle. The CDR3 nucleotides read TGTGCCAGATCCAGGACAGTTAACTATGGCTACACCTTC. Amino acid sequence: CARSRTVNYGYTF.

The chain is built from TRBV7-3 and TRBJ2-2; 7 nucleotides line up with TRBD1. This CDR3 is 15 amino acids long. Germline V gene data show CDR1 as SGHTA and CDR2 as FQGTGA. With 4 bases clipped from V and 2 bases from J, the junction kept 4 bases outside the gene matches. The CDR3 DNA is TGTGCCAGCAGCTCCGGGACAGCAAACACCGGGGAGCTGTTTTTT. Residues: CASSSGTANTGELFF.

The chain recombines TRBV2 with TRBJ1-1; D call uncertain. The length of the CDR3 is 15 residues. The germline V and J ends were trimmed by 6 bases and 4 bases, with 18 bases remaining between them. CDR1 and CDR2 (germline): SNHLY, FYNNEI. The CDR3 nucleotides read TGTGCCAGCAGAGAATACCAGGCAGGAGGCACTGAAGCTTTCTTT. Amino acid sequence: CASREYQAGGTEAFF.

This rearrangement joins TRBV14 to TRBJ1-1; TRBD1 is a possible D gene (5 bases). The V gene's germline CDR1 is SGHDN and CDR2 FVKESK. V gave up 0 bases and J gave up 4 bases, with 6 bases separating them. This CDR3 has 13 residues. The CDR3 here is CASSQEQVTEAFF. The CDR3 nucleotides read TGTGCCAGCAGCCAAGAACAGGTCACTGAAGCTTTCTTT. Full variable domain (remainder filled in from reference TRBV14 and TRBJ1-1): EAGVTQFPSHSVIEKGQTVTLRCDPISGHDNLYWYRRVMGKEIKFLLHFVKESKQDESGMPNNRFLAERTGGTYSTLKVQPAELEDSGVYFCASSQEQVTEAFFGQGTRLTVV.

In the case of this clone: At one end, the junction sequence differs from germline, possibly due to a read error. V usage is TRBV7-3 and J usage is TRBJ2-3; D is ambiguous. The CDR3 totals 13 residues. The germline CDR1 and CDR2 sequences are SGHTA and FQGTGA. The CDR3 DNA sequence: TGTGCCAGCAGCCTAACTCAAACAGATACGCAGTATTTT. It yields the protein CASSLTQTDTQYF.

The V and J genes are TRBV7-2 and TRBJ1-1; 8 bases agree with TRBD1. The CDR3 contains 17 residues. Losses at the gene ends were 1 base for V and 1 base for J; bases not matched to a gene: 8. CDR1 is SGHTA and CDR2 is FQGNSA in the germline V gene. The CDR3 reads CASSLVDQGARNTEAFF. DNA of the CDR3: TGTGCCAGCAGCTTAGTTGACCAGGGGGCGAGGAACACTGAAGCTTTCTTT.

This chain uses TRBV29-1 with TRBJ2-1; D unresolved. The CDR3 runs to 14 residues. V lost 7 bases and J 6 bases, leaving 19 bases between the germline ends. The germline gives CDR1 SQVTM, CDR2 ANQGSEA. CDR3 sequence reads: CSAKTANSVNEQFF. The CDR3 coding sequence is TGCAGCGCAAAGACTGCTAACTCCGTCAATGAGCAGTTCTTC.

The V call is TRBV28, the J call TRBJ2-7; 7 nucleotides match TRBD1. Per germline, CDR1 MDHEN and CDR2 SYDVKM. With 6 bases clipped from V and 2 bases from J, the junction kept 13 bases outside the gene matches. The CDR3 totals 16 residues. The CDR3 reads CASSRLGTALTYEQYF. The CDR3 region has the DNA TGTGCCAGCAGCCGCCTTGGGACAGCGCTTACCTACGAGCAGTACTTC.

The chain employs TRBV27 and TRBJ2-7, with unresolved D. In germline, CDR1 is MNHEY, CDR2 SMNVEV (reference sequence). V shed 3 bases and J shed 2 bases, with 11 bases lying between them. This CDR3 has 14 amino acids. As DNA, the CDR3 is TGTGCCAGCAGTTTCGTGGATGGGCCCTACGAGCAGTACTTC. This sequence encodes CASSFVDGPYEQYF.

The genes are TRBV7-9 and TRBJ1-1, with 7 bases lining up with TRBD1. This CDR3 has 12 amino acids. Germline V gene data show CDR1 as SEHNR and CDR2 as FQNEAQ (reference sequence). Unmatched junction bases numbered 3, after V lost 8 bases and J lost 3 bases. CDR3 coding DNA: TGTGCCAGCGGAGACAGGGACACTGAAGCTTTCTTT. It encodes CASGDRDTEAFF.

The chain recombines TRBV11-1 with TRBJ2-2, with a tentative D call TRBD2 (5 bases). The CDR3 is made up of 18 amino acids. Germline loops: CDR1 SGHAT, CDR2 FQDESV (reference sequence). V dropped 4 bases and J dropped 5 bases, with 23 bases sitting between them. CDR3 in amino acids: CASSWGWVARWGTGELFF. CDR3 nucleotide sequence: TGTGCCAGCAGCTGGGGTTGGGTAGCGCGTTGGGGAACCGGGGAGCTGTTTTTT.

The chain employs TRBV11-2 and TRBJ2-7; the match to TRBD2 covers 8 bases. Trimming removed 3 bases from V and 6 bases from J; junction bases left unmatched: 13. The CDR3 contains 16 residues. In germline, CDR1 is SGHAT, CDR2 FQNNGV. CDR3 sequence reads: CASSFPGSRGGLEQYF. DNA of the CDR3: TGTGCCAGCAGCTTCCCGGGGAGTCGCGGGGGGCTCGAGCAGTACTTC. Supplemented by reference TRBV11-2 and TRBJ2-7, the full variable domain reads EAGVAQSPRYKIIEKRQSVAFWCNPISGHATLYWYQQILGQGPKLLIQFQNNGVVDDSQLPKDRFSAERLKGVDSTLKIQPAKLEDSAVYLCASSFPGSRGGLEQYFGPGTRLTVT.

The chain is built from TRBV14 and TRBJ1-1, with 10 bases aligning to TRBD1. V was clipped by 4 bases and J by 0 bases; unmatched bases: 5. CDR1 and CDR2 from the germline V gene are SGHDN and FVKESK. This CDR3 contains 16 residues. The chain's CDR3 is CASSRDRGLMNTEAFF. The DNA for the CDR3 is TGTGCCAGCAGCCGGGACAGGGGCCTGATGAACACTGAAGCTTTCTTT.

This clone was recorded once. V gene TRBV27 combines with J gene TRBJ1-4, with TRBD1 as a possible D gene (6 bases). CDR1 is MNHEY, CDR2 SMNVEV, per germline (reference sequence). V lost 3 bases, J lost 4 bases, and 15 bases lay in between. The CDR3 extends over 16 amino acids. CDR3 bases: TGTGCCAGCAGTTTTTACAGACAGGAGGATAATGAAAAACTGTTTTTT. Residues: CASSFYRQEDNEKLFF.

CDR3 protein: CASSSSFSGRMSTGELFF. The CDR3, as DNA: TGTGCCAGCAGCTCCTCCTTTAGCGGGAGGATGAGCACCGGGGAGCTGTTTTTT. The chain employs TRBV11-3 and TRBJ2-2; 10 bases align to TRBD2. Trimming took 4 bases from V and 4 from J; bases not matched to a gene: 12. The CDR3 extends over 18 amino acids. Germline V lookup: CDR1 SGHNT, CDR2 YENEEA.

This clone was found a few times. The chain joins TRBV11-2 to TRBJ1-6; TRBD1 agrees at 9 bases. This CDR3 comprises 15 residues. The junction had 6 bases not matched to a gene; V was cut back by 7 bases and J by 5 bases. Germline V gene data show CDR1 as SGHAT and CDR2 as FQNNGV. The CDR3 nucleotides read TGTGCCAGCAACCTTGGGACAGGGAATAATTCACCCCTCCACTTT. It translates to CASNLGTGNNSPLHF.